One T cell receptor beta chain is described in this entry. The data originate from a study of blood T cell repertoires in COVID-19. Germline V gives CDR1 MNHEY, CDR2 SVGAGI. CDR3 length equals 13 residues. The junction had 8 bases not matched to a gene; V was cut back by 5 bases and J by 12 bases. TCRdb's table, derived via immunoSEQ multiplex PCR, lists solely in-frame clones and lacks some. The sample includes tens of thousands of clones, about 83% of them seen just once. The rearrangement uses TRBV6-5 and TRBJ1-2; TRBD1 aligns across 11 bases. Sequenced material: peripheral blood. This TCR was sampled from a human donor in a cohort sampled during active COVID-19. In DNA form, the CDR3 reads TGTGCCAGCAGTCTTAGTCCGGGACAGGGGGACACCTTC. Residues: CASSLSPGQGDTF.